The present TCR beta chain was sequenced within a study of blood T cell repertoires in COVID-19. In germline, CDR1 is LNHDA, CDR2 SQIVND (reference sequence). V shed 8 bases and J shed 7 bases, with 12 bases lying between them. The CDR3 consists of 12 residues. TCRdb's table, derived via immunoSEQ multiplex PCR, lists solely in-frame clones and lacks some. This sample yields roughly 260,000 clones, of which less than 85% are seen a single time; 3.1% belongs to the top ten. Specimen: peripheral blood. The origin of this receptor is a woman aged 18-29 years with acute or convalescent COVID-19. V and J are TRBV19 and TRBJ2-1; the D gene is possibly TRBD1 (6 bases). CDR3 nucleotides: TGTGCCAGTGAGCAGGGGAGTAATGAGCAGTTCTTC. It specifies CASEQGSNEQFF.